What follows are 17 T cell receptor beta chains derived from one specimen sequenced in a study of shared T cell receptors in the human thymus (dated by TCRdb to the early 2020s). Library generation was performed with the immunoSEQ multiplex PCR assay. The clones in this table, taken by TCRdb from immuneACCESS, are in-frame only. Not every clone is retained; where verified, under half of the shortfall comes from an unresolved V gene, and the cause of the rest is unknown. The sample has hundreds of thousands of clones on record, about 80% of them singletons. Roughly 0.013% of the sample is taken by the ten largest. This same sample was also taken into another study, of human thymus T cells.

The sequencing input was thymocytes. The receptors derive from a boy under two years old with a congenital heart defect. Donor details come from another sample of the same person, matched by shared clones.

The J gene is TRBJ1-1, the V gene TRBV4-2; D not certain. CDR1 LGHNA and CDR2 YNFKEQ come from the germline V gene. The CDR3 is made up of 17 amino acids. The germline V and J ends were trimmed by 0 bases and 0 bases, with 14 bases remaining between them. CDR3 DNA: TGTGCCAGCAGCCAAGATTGGGCAGCGGCCCTGAACACTGAAGCTTTCTTT. This encodes CASSQDWAAALNTEAFF.

The V and J genes are TRBV29-1 and TRBJ2-3, with 8 bases matching TRBD1. CDR1 and CDR2 from the germline V gene are SQVTM and ANQGSEA. With V trimmed by 6 bases and J by 7 bases, 12 bases remained unmatched. The CDR3 totals 14 residues. The CDR3 DNA follows: TGCAGCGTGCCGGGACAGGAGGCCATCAATACGCAGTATTTT. This codes for CSVPGQEAINTQYF.

This clone has a handful of counts. The genes are TRBV5-8 and TRBJ2-3; D perhaps matches TRBD2 (6 bases). Germline V lookup: CDR1 SGHTS, CDR2 YDEGEE. This CDR3 comprises 14 residues. Trimming removed 5 bases from V and 0 bases from J, with 10 bases in between. CDR3: CASRLAFSTDTQYF. The CDR3 DNA is TGTGCCAGCAGACTAGCTTTTAGCACAGATACGCAGTATTTT.

V and J are TRBV7-8 and TRBJ2-7; the D is unclear. V lost 5 bases, J lost 5 bases, and 19 bases lay in between. The V gene's germline CDR1 is SGHVS and CDR2 FQNEAQ. The length of the CDR3 is 15 residues. Written as DNA, the CDR3 is TGTGCCAGCAGCCCCCCCCGAGGCGGCTTCAACGAGCAGTACTTC. Amino acid sequence: CASSPPRGGFNEQYF. The full variable domain, in which reference TRBV7-8 and TRBJ2-7 provide the parts outside the CDR3, is GAGVSQSPRYKVAKRGQDVALRCDPISGHVSLFWYQQALGQGPEFLTYFQNEAQLDKSGLPSDRFFAERPEGSVSTLKIQRTQQEDSAVYLCASSPPRGGFNEQYFGPGTRLTVT.

The V gene is TRBV28, the J gene TRBJ2-1; 8 positions agree with TRBD1. Trimming at V came to 3 bases and at J to 7 bases, leaving 5 bases not matched to a gene. The CDR3 length is 14 residues. Germline CDR1 and CDR2: MDHEN and SYDVKM. This CDR3 is CASSFGQGENEQFF. The CDR3 DNA sequence: TGTGCCAGCAGTTTCGGACAGGGAGAAAATGAGCAGTTCTTC. Combining the CDR3 with reference TRBV28 and TRBJ2-1 gives the whole variable domain DVKVTQSSRYLVKRTGEKVFLECVQDMDHENMFWYRQDPGLGLRLIYFSYDVKMKEKGDIPEGYSVSREKKERFSLILESASTNQTSMYLCASSFGQGENEQFFGPGTRLTVL.

The chain uses TRBV15 and TRBJ2-1; 8 bases agree with TRBD2. The junction had 13 bases not matched to a gene; V was cut back by 5 bases and J by 7 bases. The CDR3 is 16 residues long. Germline CDR1 and CDR2: LNHNV and YYDKDF (reference sequence). This CDR3 reads CATSGNSGEAGNEQFF. The CDR3, as DNA: TGTGCCACCAGCGGAAATAGCGGGGAGGCGGGGAATGAGCAGTTCTTC.

The gene calls are TRBV7-2 and TRBJ1-1, with D possibly being TRBD1 (5 bases). This CDR3 spans 16 amino acids. Germline CDR1 SGHTA, CDR2 FQGNSA. V lost 2 bases and J lost 0, with 13 bases in between. CDR3 in amino acids: CASSLKRTGLNTEAFF. The CDR3 DNA is TGTGCCAGCAGCTTAAAAAGAACAGGCTTGAACACTGAAGCTTTCTTT. The complete variable domain, with remaining parts taken from reference TRBV7-2 and TRBJ1-1, reads GAGVSQSPSNKVTEKGKDVELRCDPISGHTALYWYRQSLGQGLEFLIYFQGNSAPDKSGLPSDRFSAERTGGSVSTLTIQRTQQEDSAVYLCASSLKRTGLNTEAFFGQGTRLTVV.

V usage is TRBV19 and J usage is TRBJ2-7; possible D gene TRBD2, 5 bases. Trimming stripped 8 bases from V and 2 bases from J, with 13 bases between. The CDR3 loop spans 13 amino acids. The V gene's germline CDR1 is LNHDA and CDR2 SQIVND (reference sequence). The CDR3 bases are TGTGCCAGTTTGGGAGAGACAACCTACGAGCAGTACTTC. Its protein product is CASLGETTYEQYF.

This clone was seen only a few times. The CDR3 loop reads CASSLKRDNEQFF. DNA for the CDR3: TGTGCCAGCAGCTTGAAGCGGGACAATGAGCAGTTCTTC. V and J are TRBV5-4 and TRBJ2-1, with D tentatively TRBD2 (6 bases). The CDR3 totals 13 residues. Germline loops: CDR1 SGHNT, CDR2 YYREEE (reference sequence). V lost 1 base, J lost 5 bases, and 7 bases lay in between.

The gene calls are TRBV14 and TRBJ1-2; perhaps TRBD1 as D (6 bases). The ends were cut back, 0 bases at V and 2 bases at J, with 10 bases in the middle. Germline lookup yields CDR1 SGHDN and CDR2 FVKESK. This CDR3 is 15 amino acids long. In DNA form, the CDR3 reads TGTGCCAGCAGCCAAGAGGCAGGGGAGAACTATGGCTACACCTTC. Translating gives CASSQEAGENYGYTF.

This clone was detected once. The chain couples TRBV7-9 to TRBJ2-7; 8 bases are shared with TRBD1. The CDR3 runs to 15 residues. The V and J ends lost 2 bases and 5 bases, in that order; junction bases with no gene match: 8. Germline V gene data show CDR1 as SEHNR and CDR2 as FQNEAQ (reference sequence). The chain's CDR3 is CASSLPDRGGNEQYF. The DNA of the CDR3 is TGTGCCAGCAGCTTACCCGACAGGGGAGGTAACGAGCAGTACTTC.

The chain recombines TRBV10-1 with TRBJ2-3; TRBD2 agrees at 9 bases. This CDR3 comprises 13 residues. The junction had 1 base not matched to a gene; V was cut back by 6 bases and J by 3 bases. Germline lookup yields CDR1 WNHNN and CDR2 SYGVQD (reference sequence). The CDR3 nucleotides read TGCGCCAGCAGGAGCGGGAGGACAGATACGCAGTATTTT. The encoded protein is CASRSGRTDTQYF.

The chain combines TRBV4-3 with TRBJ2-5; D is uncertain. This CDR3 region has 16 residues. V was shortened by 1 base and J by 4 bases, with 16 bases between the two germline ends. Germline CDR1 reads LGHNA; CDR2 reads YSLEER. Here the CDR3 reads CASSQVLAAIPETQYF. The CDR3 nucleotides read TGCGCCAGCAGCCAAGTATTAGCAGCCATCCCAGAGACCCAGTACTTC.

This clone showed up just a few times. The chain couples TRBV7-2 to TRBJ1-1, with TRBD1 identical over 10 bases. J was trimmed by 6 bases and V by 5 bases; bases with no gene match: 12. The germline gives CDR1 SGHTA, CDR2 FQGNSA. The CDR3 has 16 amino acids. The CDR3 reads CASSLNPGQGFAEAFF. The CDR3 nucleotides are TGTGCCAGCAGCCTCAACCCGGGACAGGGGTTTGCTGAAGCTTTCTTT.

The chain is built from TRBV12-5 and TRBJ1-1, with D maybe TRBD1 (5 bases). Trimming removed 1 base at V and 4 bases at J, with 28 bases between. CDR3 length: 20 residues. Per germline, CDR1 LGHNT and CDR2 FRNRAP. CDR3 coding DNA: TGTGCTAGTGGTTTGGCCGAGGGACTCGACAGAATCGGTTGTACCACTGAAGCTTTCTTT. It yields the protein CASGLAEGLDRIGCTTEAFF.

The gene calls are TRBV5-1 and TRBJ2-3; 12 bases map to TRBD1. Losses at the gene ends were 0 bases for V and 3 bases for J; bases not matched to a gene: 5. Germline values: CDR1 SGHRS, CDR2 YFSETQ. The CDR3 length is 17 residues. This CDR3 is CASSLGDRGQETDTQYF. CDR3 bases: TGCGCCAGCAGCTTGGGGGACAGGGGGCAAGAGACAGATACGCAGTATTTT.

V usage is TRBV5-1 and J usage is TRBJ2-1; D may be TRBD2 (5 bases). V dropped 3 bases and J dropped 7 bases, with 17 bases sitting between them. The CDR3 sequence is 15 residues long. Germline assignment: CDR1 SGHRS and CDR2 YFSETQ. The DNA for the CDR3 is TGCGCCAGCAGCTATGGCCCTCGGGATATGAATGAGCAGTTCTTC. Residues: CASSYGPRDMNEQFF.